This passage covers 32 T cell receptor beta chains from one sample sequenced in a study of blood T cell repertoires in COVID-19. The method was immunoSEQ multiplex PCR; TCRdb's version includes in-frame clones alone and lacks a portion of them. Of 80,000 to 100,000 clones in the sample, approximately 74% were seen once. Sequenced material: peripheral blood. Receptors originate from a man between 65 and 79 years old with COVID-19, enrolled during active disease.

The chain combines TRBV7-8 with TRBJ2-5; a possible D gene is TRBD1 (6 bases). V was trimmed by 2 bases and J by 5 bases, leaving 9 bases between them. CDR1 SGHVS and CDR2 FQNEAQ come from the germline V gene. This CDR3 has 13 residues. CDR3 sequence reads: CASSLNRVETQYF. CDR3 nucleotides: TGTGCCAGCAGCTTAAACAGGGTGGAGACCCAGTACTTC.

The J gene is TRBJ2-3, the V gene TRBV5-4, with 7 bases lining up with TRBD1. The germline CDR1 and CDR2 sequences are SGHNT and YYREEE (reference sequence). The junction had 7 bases not matched to a gene; V was cut back by 4 bases and J by 5 bases. The CDR3 runs to 14 residues. The chain's CDR3 is CASSPRDRRDTQYF. CDR3 in DNA: TGTGCCAGCAGCCCCCGGGACAGACGAGATACGCAGTATTTT.

V is TRBV7-2 and J is TRBJ2-3; TRBD2 might be the D (6 bases). Germline loops: CDR1 SGHTA, CDR2 FQGNSA. This CDR3 has 16 amino acids. The V end was cut by 1 base, the J end by 0 bases, with 11 bases between. In nucleotides, the CDR3 is TGTGCCAGCAGCTTAGGCTCGGCGGGAAGCACAGATACGCAGTATTTT. Translated: CASSLGSAGSTDTQYF. Together with reference TRBV7-2 and TRBJ2-3, the CDR3 gives the full variable domain: GAGVSQSPSNKVTEKGKDVELRCDPISGHTALYWYRQSLGQGLEFLIYFQGNSAPDKSGLPSDRFSAERTGGSVSTLTIQRTQQEDSAVYLCASSLGSAGSTDTQYFGPGTRLTVL.

The CDR3 DNA sequence: TGCGCCAGCAGCTTTACGCCCCAGCGGGAGACCCAGTACTTC. Its protein is CASSFTPQRETQYF. The V call is TRBV5-1, the J call TRBJ2-5, with a weak D call TRBD2 (5 bases). The length of the CDR3 is 14 residues. V lost 2 bases and J lost 5, with 13 bases in between. Germline lookup yields CDR1 SGHRS and CDR2 YFSETQ.

This chain joins TRBV10-3 and TRBJ2-7; maybe TRBD2 (5 bases). This CDR3 has 12 residues. The V end was cut by 6 bases, the J end by 4 bases, with 10 bases between. Germline V lookup: CDR1 ENHRY, CDR2 SYGVKD. CDR3 residues: CAIRGDSYEQYF. The CDR3 nucleotides read TGTGCCATCAGGGGAGATTCTTACGAGCAGTACTTC.

The CDR3 reads CASSLRDRPLSADTQYF. In DNA form, the CDR3 reads TGCGCCAGCAGCTTAAGGGACAGGCCCCTAAGCGCAGATACGCAGTATTTT. This sequence joins TRBV5-1 and TRBJ2-3; TRBD1 agrees at 8 bases. The CDR3 is 17 residues long. CDR1 is SGHRS, CDR2 YFSETQ, per germline. V shed 2 bases, J shed 4 bases, and the junction held 12 bases outside the gene matches.

The chain recombines TRBV28 with TRBJ2-7; the match to TRBD2 covers 9 bases. The CDR3 extends over 15 amino acids. Germline V gives CDR1 MDHEN, CDR2 SYDVKM. The V and J ends lost 6 bases and 8 bases, in that order; junction bases with no gene match: 14. The CDR3 DNA reads as TGTGCCAGCAGCCTTCCGGCTAGCGGGATCCCCAAGCAGTACTTC. It encodes CASSLPASGIPKQYF.

The V gene is TRBV21-1, the J gene TRBJ1-1; the table gives TRBD1 as D, unverified against the DNA. TRBV21-1 constitutes a pseudogene. CDR3 length: 21 residues. The CDR3 region is CASSKGPPDRGLMTASTEAFF. The CDR3 DNA is TGTGCCAGCAGCAAGGGTCCCCCGGACAGGGGATTGATGACGGCGAGCACTGAAGCTTTCTTT.

The V gene is TRBV5-1, the J gene TRBJ2-5; 8 nucleotides align to TRBD2. The germline V gene has CDR1 SGHRS and CDR2 YFSETQ. CDR3 size: 15 residues. Trimming took 4 bases from V and 5 from J; bases not matched to a gene: 10. CDR3 sequence reads: CASSPGGSGTETQYF. For the CDR3, the DNA is TGCGCCAGCAGCCCCGGTGGTAGCGGGACGGAGACCCAGTACTTC.

The chain uses TRBV18 and TRBJ2-1, with 12 bases lining up with TRBD2. The CDR3 has 14 residues. The germline V gene encodes CDR1 KGHSH and CDR2 LQKENI. Losses at the gene ends were 3 bases for V and 7 bases for J; bases not matched to a gene: 1. As DNA, the CDR3 is TGTGCCAGCTCACCGACTAGCGGGAGAAATGAGCAGTTCTTC. Its protein product is CASSPTSGRNEQFF.

The chain links TRBV19 to TRBJ2-1; D possibly corresponds to TRBD1 (5 bases). The CDR3 contains 14 residues. CDR1 LNHDA and CDR2 SQIVND come from the germline V gene (reference sequence). Trimming pared 3 bases from V and 5 bases from J, leaving 11 bases between. CDR3 in amino acids: CASSILQGNNEQFF. The CDR3 DNA sequence: TGTGCCAGTAGTATCCTTCAGGGAAACAATGAGCAGTTCTTC.

The genes are TRBV15 and TRBJ2-3; TRBD1 agrees at 8 bases. The CDR3 covers 16 residues. V was clipped by 3 bases and J by 3 bases; unmatched bases: 8. Germline V CDR1 and CDR2: LNHNV, YYDKDF (reference sequence). As DNA, the CDR3 is TGTGCCACCAGCAGCGGACAGGGCTTTTTTACAGATACGCAGTATTTT. Translated: CATSSGQGFFTDTQYF. Supplemented by reference TRBV15 and TRBJ2-3, the full variable domain reads DAMVIQNPRYQVTQFGKPVTLSCSQTLNHNVMYWYQQKSSQAPKLLFHYYDKDFNNEADTPDNFQSRRPNTSFCFLDIRSPGLGDTAMYLCATSSGQGFFTDTQYFGPGTRLTVL.

The genes are TRBV30 and TRBJ2-3; TRBD2 matches at 11 bases. V lost 0 bases, J lost 6 bases, and 5 bases stayed unmatched. CDR3 length: 15 amino acids. Germline lookup yields CDR1 GTSNPN and CDR2 SVGIG (reference sequence). CDR3 bases: TGTGCCTGGAGTGTTCAACTAGCGGGAGCCGATACGCAGTATTTT. Residues: CAWSVQLAGADTQYF.

The V gene is TRBV7-9, the J gene TRBJ1-2, with a tentative D call TRBD1 (5 bases). The V end was cut by 1 base, the J end by 8 bases, with 14 bases between. The germline gives CDR1 SEHNR, CDR2 FQNEAQ (reference sequence). This CDR3 comprises 14 residues. CDR3 sequence reads: CASSLGEPGRGYTF. DNA for the CDR3: TGTGCCAGCAGCTTAGGAGAACCAGGGCGGGGCTACACCTTC.

The chain recombines TRBV4-2 with TRBJ1-2, with TRBD1 matching 8 bases. The CDR3 covers 15 residues. Germline loops: CDR1 LGHNA, CDR2 YNFKEQ. V shed 0 bases, J shed 6 bases, and the junction held 6 bases outside the gene matches. DNA of the CDR3: TGTGCCAGCAGCCAAGATAACAGGGGGACCCATGGCTACACCTTC. It specifies CASSQDNRGTHGYTF.

This chain links TRBV3-1 (or the pseudogene TRBV3-2) with TRBJ1-2; D gene unclear. V was clipped by 3 bases and J by 4 bases, with 12 bases between them. This CDR3 comprises 14 residues. Germline V gives CDR1 LGHDT, CDR2 YNNKEL (reference sequence). Written as DNA, the CDR3 is TGTGCCAGCAGCCAGGGCCCGGCCGTCTATGGCTACACCTTC. Translating gives CASSQGPAVYGYTF.

The V gene is TRBV4-3, the J gene TRBJ2-3; D is uncertain. The CDR3 contains 12 residues. Germline V gene data show CDR1 as LGHNA and CDR2 as YSLEER. V lost 4 bases, J lost 4 bases, and 6 bases lay in between. The CDR3 DNA follows: TGCGCCAGCAGCCCCGGAGCAGATACGCAGTATTTT. This encodes CASSPGADTQYF.

The genes are TRBV15 and TRBJ2-7; tentative D call: TRBD1 (6 bases). Germline lookup yields CDR1 LNHNV and CDR2 YYDKDF (reference sequence). Trimming cost V 1 base and J 6 bases, with 10 bases left between them. CDR3 length: 13 residues. In DNA form, the CDR3 reads TGTGCCACCAGCAGAGGAACCAGGGGCGAGCAGTACTTC. Protein: CATSRGTRGEQYF. The full variable domain, in which reference TRBV15 and TRBJ2-7 provide the parts outside the CDR3, is DAMVIQNPRYQVTQFGKPVTLSCSQTLNHNVMYWYQQKSSQAPKLLFHYYDKDFNNEADTPDNFQSRRPNTSFCFLDIRSPGLGDTAMYLCATSRGTRGEQYFGPGTRLTVT.

The J gene is TRBJ1-2, the V gene TRBV28, with D perhaps TRBD1 (5 bases). The CDR3 loop spans 13 amino acids. The germline V gene has CDR1 MDHEN and CDR2 SYDVKM. V gave up 5 bases and J gave up 8 bases, with 15 bases separating them. The CDR3 loop reads CASSTQGIKGYTF. The CDR3 coding sequence is TGTGCCAGCAGTACCCAGGGTATCAAGGGCTACACCTTC.

V is TRBV9 and J is TRBJ2-2, with 9 nucleotides matching TRBD1. This CDR3 is 18 amino acids long. V lost 3 bases, J lost 2 bases, and 11 bases stayed unmatched. CDR1 is SGDLS and CDR2 is YYNGEE in the germline V gene. CDR3 sequence reads: CASSAPDRDRANTGELFF. The DNA for the CDR3 is TGTGCCAGCAGCGCGCCAGATAGGGACAGGGCAAACACCGGGGAGCTGTTTTTT.

This clone has only a few counts. This sequence joins TRBV19 and TRBJ2-1; 8 nucleotides match TRBD1. J lost 8 bases, V lost 4 bases, and 10 bases had no gene match. Germline assignment: CDR1 LNHDA and CDR2 SQIVND (reference sequence). CDR3 length equals 15 residues. CDR3 DNA: TGTGCCAGTAGTACCCCCTCGGTGACAGGGGATGAGCAGTTCTTC. The encoded protein is CASSTPSVTGDEQFF.

V and J are TRBV7-9 and TRBJ1-2; TRBD1 matches 7 bases. The J segment lost 2 bases and the V segment lost 5 bases, leaving 8 bases of the junction unmatched. This CDR3 contains 15 residues. Germline lookup yields CDR1 SEHNR and CDR2 FQNEAQ (reference sequence). The CDR3 is CASSPQGGWNYGYTF. The CDR3 DNA follows: TGTGCCAGCAGCCCCCAGGGGGGTTGGAACTATGGCTACACCTTC. Together with reference TRBV7-9 and TRBJ1-2, the CDR3 gives the full variable domain: DTGVSQNPRHKITKRGQNVTFRCDPISEHNRLYWYRQTLGQGPEFLTYFQNEAQLEKSRLLSDRFSAERPKGSFSTLEIQRTEQGDSAMYLCASSPQGGWNYGYTFGSGTRLTVV.

The chain links TRBV7-6 to TRBJ1-1, with D unresolved. The germline V and J ends were trimmed by 5 bases and 4 bases, with 11 bases remaining between them. This CDR3 is built from 13 residues. Per germline, CDR1 SGHVS and CDR2 FNYEAQ. Here the CDR3 reads CASSLWRATEAFF. The CDR3, as DNA: TGTGCCAGCAGCCTGTGGCGGGCCACTGAAGCTTTCTTT.

This clone has more than one count but fewer than ten. The rearrangement uses TRBV30 and TRBJ1-5, with 10 bases lining up with TRBD1. Unmatched junction bases numbered 12, after V lost 7 bases and J lost 6 bases. CDR3 size: 15 residues. Germline V gene data show CDR1 as GTSNPN and CDR2 as SVGIG (reference sequence). The chain's CDR3 is CAYPPDRGQGQPQHF. The CDR3 DNA is TGTGCCTACCCTCCCGACAGGGGGCAGGGTCAGCCCCAGCATTTT.

This clone has more than one count but fewer than ten. The rearrangement links TRBV4-2 to TRBJ2-1; no definite D call. CDR1 is LGHNA, CDR2 YNFKEQ, per germline. This CDR3 has 16 amino acids. With 0 bases removed from V and 2 bases from J, the gap between germline ends came to 11 bases. CDR3 sequence: CASSQDLSSTYNEQFF. The CDR3 DNA is TGTGCCAGCAGCCAAGATCTTAGTTCGACCTACAATGAGCAGTTCTTC.

V gene TRBV7-2 combines with J gene TRBJ1-2; 12 bases map to TRBD1. Per the germline V gene, CDR1 is SGHTA and CDR2 is FQGNSA. There are 15 residues in the CDR3. V trimming: 5 bases; J trimming: 8 bases; junction bases outside the gene matches: 9. The CDR3 sequence is CASSPGGQGAYGYTF. DNA of the CDR3: TGTGCCAGCAGCCCAGGGGGACAGGGGGCTTACGGCTACACCTTC.

The chain is built from TRBV5-6 and TRBJ2-1; 8 bases agree with TRBD1. J was trimmed by 6 bases and V by 4 bases; bases with no gene match: 9. The CDR3 covers 15 residues. From germline, CDR1 is SGHDT and CDR2 YYEEEE. This chain's CDR3 is CASSIEQGVGNEQFF. In nucleotides, the CDR3 is TGTGCCAGCAGCATCGAACAGGGGGTCGGCAATGAGCAGTTCTTC.

This clone was seen just once. V gene TRBV27 combines with J gene TRBJ2-7, with 7 bases matching TRBD1. The CDR3 sequence is 14 residues long. Germline V gene sequence: CDR1 MNHEY, CDR2 SMNVEV (reference sequence). Losses at the gene ends were 5 bases for V and 6 bases for J; bases not matched to a gene: 10. DNA of the CDR3: TGTGCCAGCAGTCTCCTAAGACAGGGCGGCGAGCAGTACTTC. It is translated as CASSLLRQGGEQYF.

This clone is a singleton in its sample. V is TRBV7-2 and J is TRBJ2-1, with 11 bases that match TRBD2. Germline loops: CDR1 SGHTA, CDR2 FQGNSA. The junction had 0 bases not matched to a gene; V was cut back by 3 bases and J by 2 bases. The CDR3 consists of 15 residues. In DNA form, the CDR3 reads TGTGCCAGCAGCTTGACTAGCGGGACCTACAATGAGCAGTTCTTC. This encodes CASSLTSGTYNEQFF.

V and J are TRBV7-2 and TRBJ2-7, with TRBD1 as a possible D gene (5 bases). The V and J ends lost 5 bases and 0 bases respectively, with 11 bases between them. The germline V gene has CDR1 SGHTA and CDR2 FQGNSA. This CDR3 is 14 amino acids long. In DNA form, the CDR3 reads TGTGCCAGCAGCCTCCGACAGTACTCCTACGAGCAGTACTTC. Protein product: CASSLRQYSYEQYF. The entire variable domain, with the rest obtained from reference TRBV7-2 and TRBJ2-7, is as follows: GAGVSQSPSNKVTEKGKDVELRCDPISGHTALYWYRQSLGQGLEFLIYFQGNSAPDKSGLPSDRFSAERTGGSVSTLTIQRTQQEDSAVYLCASSLRQYSYEQYFGPGTRLTVT.

The chain recombines TRBV6-6 with TRBJ1-4; 8 bases are a match to TRBD1. Trimming removed 5 bases from V and 10 bases from J; junction bases left unmatched: 12. CDR1 and CDR2 (germline): MNHNY, SVGAGI (reference sequence). The CDR3 totals 15 residues. DNA of the CDR3: TGTGCCAGCAGTCAAGGGGACAGGTCAGGGGGAAAACTGTTTTTT. Translation gives CASSQGDRSGGKLFF.

This clone was seen once. V usage is TRBV30 and J usage is TRBJ1-1; tentatively, D is TRBD1 (5 bases). The CDR3 extends over 13 amino acids. V lost 2 bases and J lost 7, with 14 bases in between. The germline gives CDR1 GTSNPN, CDR2 SVGIG (reference sequence). CDR3 residues: CAWSLGLQGEAFF. The CDR3 nucleotides read TGTGCCTGGAGTTTGGGACTCCAGGGTGAAGCTTTCTTT.